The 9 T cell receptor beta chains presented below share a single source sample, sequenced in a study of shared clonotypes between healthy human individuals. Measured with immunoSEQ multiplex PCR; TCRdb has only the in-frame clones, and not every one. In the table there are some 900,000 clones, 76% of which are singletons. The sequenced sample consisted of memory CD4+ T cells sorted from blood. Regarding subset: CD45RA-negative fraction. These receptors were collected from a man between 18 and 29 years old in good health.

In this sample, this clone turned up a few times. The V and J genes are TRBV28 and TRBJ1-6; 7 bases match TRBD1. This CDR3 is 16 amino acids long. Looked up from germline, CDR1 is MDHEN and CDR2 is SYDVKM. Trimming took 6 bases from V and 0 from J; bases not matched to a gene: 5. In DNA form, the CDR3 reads TGTGCCAGCAGCTCAGGGGGTGACTCCTATAATTCACCCCTCCACTTT. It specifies CASSSGGDSYNSPLHF.

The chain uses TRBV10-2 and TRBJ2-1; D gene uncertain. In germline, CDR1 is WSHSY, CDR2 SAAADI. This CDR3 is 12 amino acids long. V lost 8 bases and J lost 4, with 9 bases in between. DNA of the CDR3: TGCGCCAGCGTAGACTCTTACAATGAGCAGTTCTTC. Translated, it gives CASVDSYNEQFF.

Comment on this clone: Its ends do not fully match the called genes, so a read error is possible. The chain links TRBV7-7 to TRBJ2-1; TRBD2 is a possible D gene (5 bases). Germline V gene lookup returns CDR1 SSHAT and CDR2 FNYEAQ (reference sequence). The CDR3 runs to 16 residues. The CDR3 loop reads CASSPLPTDLYNEQFF. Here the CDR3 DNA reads TGTGCTAGCAGCCCCCTCCCGACGGACTTATACAATGAGCAGTTCTTC.

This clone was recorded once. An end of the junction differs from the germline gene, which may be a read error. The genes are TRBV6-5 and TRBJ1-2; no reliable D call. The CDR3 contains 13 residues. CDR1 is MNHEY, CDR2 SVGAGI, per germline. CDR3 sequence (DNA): TGTGCCAGCAGTTATAATACTAAGTATGGCTACACCTTC. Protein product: CASSYNTKYGYTF.

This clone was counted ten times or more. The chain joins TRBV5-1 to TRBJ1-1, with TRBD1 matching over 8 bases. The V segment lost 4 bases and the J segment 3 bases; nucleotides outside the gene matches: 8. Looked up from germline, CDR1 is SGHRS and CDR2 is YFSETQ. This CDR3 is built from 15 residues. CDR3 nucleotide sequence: TGCGCCAGCAGCCACGGAGGACAGGGTTACACTGAAGCTTTCTTT. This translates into CASSHGGQGYTEAFF.

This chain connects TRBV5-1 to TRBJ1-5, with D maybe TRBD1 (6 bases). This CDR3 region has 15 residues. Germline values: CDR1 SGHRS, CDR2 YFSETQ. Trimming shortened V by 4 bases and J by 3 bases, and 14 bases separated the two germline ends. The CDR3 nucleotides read TGCGCCAGCAGCCCAGGGGTGAACCACAATCAGCCCCAGCATTTT. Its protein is CASSPGVNHNQPQHF.

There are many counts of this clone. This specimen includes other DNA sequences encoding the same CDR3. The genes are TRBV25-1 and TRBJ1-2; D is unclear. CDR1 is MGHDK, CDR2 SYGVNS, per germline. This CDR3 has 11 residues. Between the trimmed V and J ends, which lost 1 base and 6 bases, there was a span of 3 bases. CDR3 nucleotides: TGTGCCAGCAGTGAATTAAATGGCTACACCTTC. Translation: CASSELNGYTF.

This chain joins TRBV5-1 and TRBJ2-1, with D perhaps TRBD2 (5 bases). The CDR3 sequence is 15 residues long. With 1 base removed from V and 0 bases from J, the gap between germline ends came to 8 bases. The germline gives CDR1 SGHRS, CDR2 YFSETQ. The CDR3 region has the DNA TGCGCCAGCAGCTTGCAGGACTTCTCCTACAATGAGCAGTTCTTC. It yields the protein CASSLQDFSYNEQFF.

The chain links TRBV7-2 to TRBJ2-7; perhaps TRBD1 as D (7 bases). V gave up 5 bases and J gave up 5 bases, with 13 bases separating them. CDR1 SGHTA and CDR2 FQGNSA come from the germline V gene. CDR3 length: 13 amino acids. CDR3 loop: CASSLEGAHEQYF. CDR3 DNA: TGTGCCAGCAGCCTGGAGGGGGCCCACGAGCAGTACTTC.